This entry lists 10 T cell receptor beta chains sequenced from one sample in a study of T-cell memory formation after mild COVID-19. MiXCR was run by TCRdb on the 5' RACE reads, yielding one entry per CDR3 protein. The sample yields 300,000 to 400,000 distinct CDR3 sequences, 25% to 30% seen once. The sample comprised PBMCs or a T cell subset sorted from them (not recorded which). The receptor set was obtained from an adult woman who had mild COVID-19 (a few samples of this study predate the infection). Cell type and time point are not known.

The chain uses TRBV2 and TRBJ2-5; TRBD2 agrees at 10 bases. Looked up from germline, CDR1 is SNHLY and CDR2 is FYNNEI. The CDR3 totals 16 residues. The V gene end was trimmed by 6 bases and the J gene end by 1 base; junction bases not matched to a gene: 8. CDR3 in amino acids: CASSYRLAGTQETQYF. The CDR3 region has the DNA TGTGCCAGCAGCTACAGACTAGCGGGTACCCAAGAGACCCAGTACTTC.

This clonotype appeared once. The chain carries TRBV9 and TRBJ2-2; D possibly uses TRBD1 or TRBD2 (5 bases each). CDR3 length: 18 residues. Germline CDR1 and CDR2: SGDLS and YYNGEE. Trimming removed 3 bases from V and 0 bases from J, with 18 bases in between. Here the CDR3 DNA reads TGTGCCAGCAGCGGGGCTCAACCGGGACGATCGAACACCGGGGAGCTGTTTTTT. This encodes CASSGAQPGRSNTGELFF.

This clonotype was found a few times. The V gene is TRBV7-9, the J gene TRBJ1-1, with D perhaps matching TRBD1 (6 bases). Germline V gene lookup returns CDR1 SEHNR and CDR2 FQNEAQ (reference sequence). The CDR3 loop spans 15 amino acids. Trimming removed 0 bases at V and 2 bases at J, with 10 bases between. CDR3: CASSLAGRGNTEAFF. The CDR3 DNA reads TGTGCCAGCAGCTTAGCGGGCAGGGGTAACACTGAAGCTTTCTTT.

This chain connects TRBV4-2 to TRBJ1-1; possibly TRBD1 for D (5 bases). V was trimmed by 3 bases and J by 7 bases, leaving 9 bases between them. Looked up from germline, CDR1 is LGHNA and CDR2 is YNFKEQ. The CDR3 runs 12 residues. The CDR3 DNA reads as TGTGCCAGCAGCCAGGGGACGGGTGAAGCTTTCTTT. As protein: CASSQGTGEAFF.

Here the CDR3 reads CASSQDWQQRTDTQYF. CDR3 DNA: TGCGCCAGCAGCCAAGATTGGCAGCAGCGCACAGATACGCAGTATTTT. The V gene is TRBV4-1, the J gene TRBJ2-3; D not resolved. Trimming cost V 0 bases and J 1 base, with 11 bases left between them. This CDR3 has 16 amino acids. The germline CDR1 and CDR2 sequences are MGHRA and YSYEKL.

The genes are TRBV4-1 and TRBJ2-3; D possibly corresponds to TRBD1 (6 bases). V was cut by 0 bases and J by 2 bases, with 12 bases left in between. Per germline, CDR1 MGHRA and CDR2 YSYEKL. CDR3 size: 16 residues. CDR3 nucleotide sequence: TGCGCCAGCAGCCAAGAGACAGGAGCCAACACAGATACGCAGTATTTT. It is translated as CASSQETGANTDTQYF.

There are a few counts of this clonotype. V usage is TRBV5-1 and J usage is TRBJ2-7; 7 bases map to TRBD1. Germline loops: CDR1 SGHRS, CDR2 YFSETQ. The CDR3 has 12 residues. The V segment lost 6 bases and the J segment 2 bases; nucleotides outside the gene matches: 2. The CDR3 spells CASKGGAYEQYF. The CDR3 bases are TGCGCCAGCAAAGGGGGCGCCTACGAGCAGTACTTC.

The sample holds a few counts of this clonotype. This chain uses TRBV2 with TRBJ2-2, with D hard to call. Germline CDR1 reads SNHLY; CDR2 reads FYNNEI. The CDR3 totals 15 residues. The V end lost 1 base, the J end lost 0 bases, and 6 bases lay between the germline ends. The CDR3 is CASSEDVANTGELFF. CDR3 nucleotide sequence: TGTGCCAGCAGTGAAGACGTCGCGAACACCGGGGAGCTGTTTTTT. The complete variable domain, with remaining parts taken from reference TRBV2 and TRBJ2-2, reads EPEVTQTPSHQVTQMGQEVILRCVPISNHLYFYWYRQILGQKVEFLVSFYNNEISEKSEIFDDQFSVERPDGSNFTLKIRSTKLEDSAMYFCASSEDVANTGELFFGEGSRLTVL.

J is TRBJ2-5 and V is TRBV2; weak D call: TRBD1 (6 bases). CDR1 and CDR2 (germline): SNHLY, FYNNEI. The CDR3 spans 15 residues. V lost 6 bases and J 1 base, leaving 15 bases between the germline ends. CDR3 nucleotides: TGTGCCAGCAGAACCGGGACACTCTTCCAAGAGACCCAGTACTTC. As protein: CASRTGTLFQETQYF. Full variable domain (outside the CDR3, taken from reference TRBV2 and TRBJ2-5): EPEVTQTPSHQVTQMGQEVILRCVPISNHLYFYWYRQILGQKVEFLVSFYNNEISEKSEIFDDQFSVERPDGSNFTLKIRSTKLEDSAMYFCASRTGTLFQETQYFGPGTRLLVL.

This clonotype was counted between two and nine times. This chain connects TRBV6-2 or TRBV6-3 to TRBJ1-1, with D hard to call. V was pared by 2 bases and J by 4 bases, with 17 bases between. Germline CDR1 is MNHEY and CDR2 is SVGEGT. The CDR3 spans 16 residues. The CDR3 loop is CASSYVWGTGSTEAFF. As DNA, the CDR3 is TGTGCCAGCAGTTACGTGTGGGGTACGGGTTCCACTGAAGCTTTCTTT.